Listed here are 9 T cell receptor beta chains from one sample, sequenced in a study of identical twins. From the 5' RACE reads, TCRdb called clonotypes with MiXCR, one entry per CDR3 protein. The sample carries approximately 500,000 distinct CDR3 sequences, about 24% recorded once. A further study also used this sample, focusing on T cells expressing NK-cell markers.

Sequenced sample: CD4+ T cells sorted from blood. These TCRs come from a woman aged 18-30 years in good health.

The chain carries TRBV11-3 and TRBJ2-3; 7 nucleotides agree with TRBD1. The ends lost 0 bases at V and 4 bases at J; junction bases unmatched: 10. Germline lookup yields CDR1 SGHNT and CDR2 YENEEA. The CDR3 totals 17 residues. The CDR3 is CASSLDYGTEGADTQYF. CDR3 nucleotide sequence: TGTGCCAGCAGCTTAGATTATGGGACAGAGGGGGCAGATACGCAGTATTTT.

The chain links TRBV6-6 to TRBJ2-5; TRBD2 matches 9 bases. Unmatched junction bases numbered 6, after V lost 9 bases and J lost 4 bases. The germline V gene has CDR1 MNHNY and CDR2 SVGAGI (reference sequence). The CDR3 is 13 amino acids. In nucleotides, the CDR3 is TGTGCCAGGCTGACTAGCGGCCCAGAGACCCAGTACTTC. It codes for CARLTSGPETQYF.

This chain links TRBV7-2 with TRBJ1-6, with TRBD1 as a possible D gene (5 bases). The CDR3 is made up of 12 amino acids. The germline V gene has CDR1 SGHTA and CDR2 FQGNSA. The V gene lost 7 bases and the J gene lost 9 bases, with 10 bases spanning the gap. CDR3 in amino acids: CASKGRGSPLHF. The CDR3 DNA sequence: TGTGCCAGCAAAGGAAGGGGTTCACCCCTCCACTTT.

The chain joins TRBV5-1 to TRBJ2-1; D not resolved. Germline V CDR1 and CDR2: SGHRS, YFSETQ. Trimming removed 4 bases from V and 7 bases from J, with 9 bases in between. The CDR3 is 12 amino acids. The CDR3: CASSDNSNEQFF. CDR3 DNA: TGCGCCAGCAGCGACAATAGTAATGAGCAGTTCTTC.

The rearrangement links TRBV10-1 to TRBJ2-1; no firm D call. V was shortened by 7 bases and J by 7 bases, with 11 bases between the two germline ends. This CDR3 region has 12 residues. Germline V gene data show CDR1 as WNHNN and CDR2 as SYGVQD (reference sequence). The CDR3 sequence is CASTQAENEQFF. The CDR3, as DNA: TGCGCCAGCACCCAGGCAGAAAATGAGCAGTTCTTC.

The chain uses TRBV9 and TRBJ1-1, with 7 bases matching TRBD1. The germline V gene encodes CDR1 SGDLS and CDR2 YYNGEE. With 3 bases clipped from V and 7 bases from J, the junction kept 9 bases outside the gene matches. The CDR3 covers 14 residues. This CDR3 reads CASSAYSQGNEAFF. DNA for the CDR3: TGTGCCAGCAGCGCCTATTCACAGGGGAATGAAGCTTTCTTT.

The chain joins TRBV18 to TRBJ2-1; 13 bases are shared with TRBD2. The CDR3 loop spans 14 amino acids. With V trimmed by 8 bases and J by 6 bases, 4 bases remained unmatched. Germline CDR1 and CDR2: KGHSH and LQKENI. The CDR3 region is CASHTSGGANEQFF. Written as DNA, the CDR3 is TGTGCCAGCCACACTAGCGGGGGGGCCAATGAGCAGTTCTTC.

This chain links TRBV5-1 with TRBJ2-7; 8 nucleotides line up with TRBD1. Germline values: CDR1 SGHRS, CDR2 YFSETQ. The CDR3 loop spans 13 amino acids. V shed 2 bases and J 5 bases; nucleotides not matched to a gene: 3. In DNA form, the CDR3 reads TGCGCCAGCAGCTTACAGGGGGGACACGAGCAGTACTTC. It is translated as CASSLQGGHEQYF.

This clonotype came up many times. The V call is TRBV12-3 or TRBV12-4, the J call TRBJ1-1; D not certain. The V and J ends lost 6 bases and 7 bases respectively, with 9 bases between them. The CDR3 runs to 11 residues. CDR3 sequence: CASSPSFEAFF. Written as DNA, the CDR3 is TGTGCCAGCAGCCCCTCGTTTGAAGCTTTCTTT.